This note documents a single T cell receptor (beta chain) sequence. This specimen belongs to a study of blood T cell repertoires in COVID-19. Study-level information: Samples came from the United States, Italy and Spain, spanning acute and convalescent COVID-19. PBMCs, B-cell-depleted T cells, or T cells provided the cDNA or gDNA that made up the material.

J lost 4 bases, V lost 0 bases, and 5 bases had no gene match. The V gene's germline CDR1 is MNHNS and CDR2 SASEGT. CDR3 length equals 16 residues. The assay was immunoSEQ multiplex PCR, and TCRdb's table has in-frame clones only and misses some. The sample includes 400,000 to 500,000 clones, 70% to 90% of them seen just once. This chain joins TRBV6-1 and TRBJ2-3; 9 nucleotides agree with TRBD2. The origin of this receptor is a woman under 30 who had been exposed to COVID-19. The sequenced sample consisted of PBMCs or T cells enriched from blood (not recorded which). The CDR3 nucleotides read TGTGCCAGCAGTGAAGCCAGCGGCGGGGGGGCAGATACGCAGTATTTT. Its protein product is CASSEASGGGADTQYF.